This T cell receptor beta chain is from a study of blood T cells in healthy people across ages. Primed by a sample-barcoded 5' primer and a J-beta primer mix, a second PCR proceeded for 7 to 11 cycles. TCRdb passed the 5' RACE reads through MiXCR, listing each CDR3 protein once. Of 800,000 or so distinct CDR3 sequences in the sample, around half are singletons; the top ten hold 15% to 20%. Per-sample yields of isolated PBMCs were at least 6.5 million. Turning to this clonotype: The antigen remains unidentified.

Overall study findings and caveats: Naive T cell percentage strongly correlated with TCR beta diversity. PBMCs that were unsorted prevented a conclusive naive versus antigen-experienced comparison.

This CDR3 has 15 residues. Per the germline V gene, CDR1 is LNHNV and CDR2 is YYDKDF (reference sequence). V usage is TRBV15 and J usage is TRBJ2-5, with D tentatively TRBD1 (5 bases). The DNA end is a closer match to TRBJ2-7, so the J assignment may be wrong. The sequenced sample was blood. This TCR came from an elderly man in good health. CDR3 DNA sequence: TGTGCCACCAGCAAAGGCCGGACACCCGTTTACGAGCAGTACTTC. Its translation is CATSKGRTPVYEQYF.